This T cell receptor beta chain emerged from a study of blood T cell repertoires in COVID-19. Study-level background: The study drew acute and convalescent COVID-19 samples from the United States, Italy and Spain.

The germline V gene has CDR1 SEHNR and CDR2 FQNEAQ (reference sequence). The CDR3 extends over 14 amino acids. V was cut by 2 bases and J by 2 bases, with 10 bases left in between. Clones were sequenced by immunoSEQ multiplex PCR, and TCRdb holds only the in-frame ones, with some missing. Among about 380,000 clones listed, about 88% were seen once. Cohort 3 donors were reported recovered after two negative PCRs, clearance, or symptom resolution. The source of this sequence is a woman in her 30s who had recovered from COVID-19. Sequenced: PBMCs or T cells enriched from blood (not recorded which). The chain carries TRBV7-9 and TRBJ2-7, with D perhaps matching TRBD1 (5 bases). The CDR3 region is CASSLPTVTYEQYF. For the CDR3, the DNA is TGTGCCAGCAGCTTACCGACAGTAACCTACGAGCAGTACTTC. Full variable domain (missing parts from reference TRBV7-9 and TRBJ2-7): DTGVSQNPRHKITKRGQNVTFRCDPISEHNRLYWYRQTLGQGPEFLTYFQNEAQLEKSRLLSDRFSAERPKGSFSTLEIQRTEQGDSAMYLCASSLPTVTYEQYFGPGTRLTVT.